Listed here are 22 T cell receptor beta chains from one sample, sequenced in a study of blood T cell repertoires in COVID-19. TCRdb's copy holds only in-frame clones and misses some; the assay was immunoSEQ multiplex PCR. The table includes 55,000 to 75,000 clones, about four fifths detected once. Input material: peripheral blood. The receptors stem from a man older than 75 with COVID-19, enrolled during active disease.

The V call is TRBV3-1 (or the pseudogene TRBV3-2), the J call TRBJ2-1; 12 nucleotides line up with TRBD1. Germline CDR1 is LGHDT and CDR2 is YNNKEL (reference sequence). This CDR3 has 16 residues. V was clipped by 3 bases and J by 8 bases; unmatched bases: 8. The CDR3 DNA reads TGTGCCAGCAGCCAGTACCGGGACAGGGGGCTCGATGAGCAGTTCTTC. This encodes CASSQYRDRGLDEQFF.

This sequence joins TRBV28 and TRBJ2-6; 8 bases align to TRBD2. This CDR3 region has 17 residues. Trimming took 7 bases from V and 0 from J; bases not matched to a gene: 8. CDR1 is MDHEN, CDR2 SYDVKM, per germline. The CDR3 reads CASIGTRGSSGANVLTF. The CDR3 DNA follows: TGTGCCAGCATCGGGACTAGAGGGAGCTCTGGGGCCAACGTCCTGACTTTC.

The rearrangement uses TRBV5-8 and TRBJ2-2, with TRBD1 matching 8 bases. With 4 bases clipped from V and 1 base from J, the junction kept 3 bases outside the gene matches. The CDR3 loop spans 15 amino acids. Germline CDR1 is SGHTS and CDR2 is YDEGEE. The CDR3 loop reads CASSRGTGNTGELFF. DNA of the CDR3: TGTGCCAGCAGCAGAGGGACAGGGAACACCGGGGAGCTGTTTTTT.

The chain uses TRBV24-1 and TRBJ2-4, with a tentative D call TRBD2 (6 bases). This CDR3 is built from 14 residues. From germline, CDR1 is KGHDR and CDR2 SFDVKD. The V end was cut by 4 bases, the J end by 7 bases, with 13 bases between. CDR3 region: CATSDGDSGNIQYF. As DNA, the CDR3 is TGTGCCACCAGTGACGGGGACTCCGGGAACATTCAGTACTTC.

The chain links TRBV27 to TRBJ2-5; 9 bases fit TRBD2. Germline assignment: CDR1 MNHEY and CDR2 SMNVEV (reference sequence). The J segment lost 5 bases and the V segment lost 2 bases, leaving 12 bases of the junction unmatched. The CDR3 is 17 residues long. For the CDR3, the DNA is TGTGCCAGCAGTTTAATTAGAGGGCGGGGGGGCGTGGAGACCCAGTACTTC. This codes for CASSLIRGRGGVETQYF.

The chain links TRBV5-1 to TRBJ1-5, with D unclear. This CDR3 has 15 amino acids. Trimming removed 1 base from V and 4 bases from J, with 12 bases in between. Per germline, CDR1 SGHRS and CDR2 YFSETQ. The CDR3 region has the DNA TGCGCCAGCAGCTTGTTGCCCCAGACTAATCAGCCCCAGCATTTT. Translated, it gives CASSLLPQTNQPQHF.

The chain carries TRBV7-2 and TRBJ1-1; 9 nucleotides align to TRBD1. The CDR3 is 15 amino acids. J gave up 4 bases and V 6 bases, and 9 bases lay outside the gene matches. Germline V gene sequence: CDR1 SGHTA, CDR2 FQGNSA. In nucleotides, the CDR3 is TGTGCCAGCAGGAGACAGGGGGGAGTTAGCACTGAAGCTTTCTTT. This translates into CASRRQGGVSTEAFF.

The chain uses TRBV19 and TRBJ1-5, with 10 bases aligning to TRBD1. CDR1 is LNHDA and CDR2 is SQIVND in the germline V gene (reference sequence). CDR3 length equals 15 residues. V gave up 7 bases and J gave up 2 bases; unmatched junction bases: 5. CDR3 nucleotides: TGTGCCAGTACCGACAGGGGGCTTGGCAATCAGCCCCAGCATTTT. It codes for CASTDRGLGNQPQHF.

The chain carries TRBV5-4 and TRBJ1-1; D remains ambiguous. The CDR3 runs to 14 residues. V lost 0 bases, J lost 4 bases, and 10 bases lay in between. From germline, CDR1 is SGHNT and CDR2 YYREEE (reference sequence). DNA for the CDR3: TGTGCCAGCAGCTTGGTGGGAGTTAGCACTGAAGCTTTCTTT. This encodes CASSLVGVSTEAFF.

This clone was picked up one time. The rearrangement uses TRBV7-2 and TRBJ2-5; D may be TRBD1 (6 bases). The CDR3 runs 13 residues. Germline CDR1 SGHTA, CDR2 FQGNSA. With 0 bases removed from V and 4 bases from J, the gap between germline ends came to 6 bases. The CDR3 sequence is CASSLAQGETQYF. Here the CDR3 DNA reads TGTGCCAGCAGCTTAGCACAGGGAGAGACCCAGTACTTC. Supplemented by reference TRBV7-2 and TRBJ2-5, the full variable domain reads GAGVSQSPSNKVTEKGKDVELRCDPISGHTALYWYRQSLGQGLEFLIYFQGNSAPDKSGLPSDRFSAERTGGSVSTLTIQRTQQEDSAVYLCASSLAQGETQYFGPGTRLLVL.

The CDR3 nucleotides are TGTGCCAGCAGCGTAAGCGGGGGGACAGATACGCAGTATTTT. Translated, it gives CASSVSGGTDTQYF. The chain employs TRBV9 and TRBJ2-3, with 9 bases that match TRBD2. CDR1 SGDLS and CDR2 YYNGEE come from the germline V gene. The CDR3 extends over 14 amino acids. V was pared by 1 base and J by 3 bases, with 0 bases of the junction left unmatched.

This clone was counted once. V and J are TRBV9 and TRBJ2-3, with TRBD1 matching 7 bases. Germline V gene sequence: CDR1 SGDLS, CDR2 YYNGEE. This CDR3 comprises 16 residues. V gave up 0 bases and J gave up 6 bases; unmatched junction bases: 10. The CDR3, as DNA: TGTGCCAGCAGCGTAGTGAGTATAGGACAGGCGGATACGCAGTATTTT. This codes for CASSVVSIGQADTQYF.

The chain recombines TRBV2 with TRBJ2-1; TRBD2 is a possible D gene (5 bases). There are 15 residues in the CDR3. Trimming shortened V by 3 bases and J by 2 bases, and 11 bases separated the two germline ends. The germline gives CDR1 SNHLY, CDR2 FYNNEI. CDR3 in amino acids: CASSEGAETYNEQFF. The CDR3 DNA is TGTGCCAGCAGTGAGGGAGCGGAGACCTACAATGAGCAGTTCTTC. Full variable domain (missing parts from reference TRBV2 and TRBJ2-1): EPEVTQTPSHQVTQMGQEVILRCVPISNHLYFYWYRQILGQKVEFLVSFYNNEISEKSEIFDDQFSVERPDGSNFTLKIRSTKLEDSAMYFCASSEGAETYNEQFFGPGTRLTVL.

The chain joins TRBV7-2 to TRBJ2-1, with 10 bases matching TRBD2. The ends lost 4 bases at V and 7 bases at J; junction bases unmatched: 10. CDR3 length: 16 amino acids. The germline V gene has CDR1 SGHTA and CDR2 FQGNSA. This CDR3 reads CASSSASGSNLNEQFF. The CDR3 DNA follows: TGTGCCAGCAGCTCCGCTAGCGGGAGTAATTTGAATGAGCAGTTCTTC.

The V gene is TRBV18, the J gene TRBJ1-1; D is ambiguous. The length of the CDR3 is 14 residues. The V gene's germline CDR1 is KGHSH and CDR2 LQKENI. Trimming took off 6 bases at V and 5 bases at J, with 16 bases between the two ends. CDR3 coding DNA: TGTGCCAGCTCCTTCGGTGAGGGCGGGACTGAAGCTTTCTTT. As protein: CASSFGEGGTEAFF.

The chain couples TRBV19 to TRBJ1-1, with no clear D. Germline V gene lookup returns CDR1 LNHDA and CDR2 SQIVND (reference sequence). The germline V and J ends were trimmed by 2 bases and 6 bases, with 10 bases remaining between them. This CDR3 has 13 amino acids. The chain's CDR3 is CASSISRSPEAFF. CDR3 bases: TGTGCCAGTAGTATATCTAGGTCCCCTGAAGCTTTCTTT.

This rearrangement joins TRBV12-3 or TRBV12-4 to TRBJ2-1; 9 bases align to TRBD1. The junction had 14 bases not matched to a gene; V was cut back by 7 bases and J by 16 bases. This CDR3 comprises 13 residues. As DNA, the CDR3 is TGTGCCAGCACCTTGGGGCTGACAGGGGGAAAATTCTTC. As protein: CASTLGLTGGKFF.

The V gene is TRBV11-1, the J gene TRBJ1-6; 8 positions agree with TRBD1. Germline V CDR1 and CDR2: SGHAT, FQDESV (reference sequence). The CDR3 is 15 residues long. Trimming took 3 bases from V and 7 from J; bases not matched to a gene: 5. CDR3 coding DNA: TGTGCCAGCAGCTTGCCGGGACAGGCAAATTCACCCCTCCACTTT. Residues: CASSLPGQANSPLHF. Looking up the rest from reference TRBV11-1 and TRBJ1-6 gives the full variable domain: EAEVAQSPRYKITEKSQAVAFWCDPISGHATLYWYRQILGQGPELLVQFQDESVVDDSQLPKDRFSAERLKGVDSTLKIQPAELGDSAMYLCASSLPGQANSPLHFGNGTRLTVT.

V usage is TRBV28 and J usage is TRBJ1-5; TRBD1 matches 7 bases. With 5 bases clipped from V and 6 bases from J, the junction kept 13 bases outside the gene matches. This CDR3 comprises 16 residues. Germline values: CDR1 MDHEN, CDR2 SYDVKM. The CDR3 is CASSPTGLKGSQPQHF. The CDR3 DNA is TGTGCCAGCAGTCCGACAGGGCTTAAGGGGTCTCAGCCCCAGCATTTT.

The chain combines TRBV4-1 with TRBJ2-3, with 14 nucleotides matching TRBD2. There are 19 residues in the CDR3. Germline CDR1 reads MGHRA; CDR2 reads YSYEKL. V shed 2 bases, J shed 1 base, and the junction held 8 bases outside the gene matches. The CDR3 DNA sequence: TGCGCCAGCAGCCAACCTACGACTAGCGGGAGGGTGGGCACAGATACGCAGTATTTT. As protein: CASSQPTTSGRVGTDTQYF.

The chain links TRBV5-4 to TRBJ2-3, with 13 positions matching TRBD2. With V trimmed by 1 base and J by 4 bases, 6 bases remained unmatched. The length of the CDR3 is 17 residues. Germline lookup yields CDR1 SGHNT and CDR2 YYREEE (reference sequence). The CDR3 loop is CASSLTSGGVISDTQYF. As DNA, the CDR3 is TGTGCCAGCAGCTTGACTAGCGGGGGGGTGATTTCAGATACGCAGTATTTT.

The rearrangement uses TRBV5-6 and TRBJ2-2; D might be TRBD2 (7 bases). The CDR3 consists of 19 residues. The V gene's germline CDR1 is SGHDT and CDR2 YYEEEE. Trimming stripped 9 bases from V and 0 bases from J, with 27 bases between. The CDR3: CATQLGGAVLSANTGELFF. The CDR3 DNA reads TGTGCCACCCAGCTTGGGGGGGCAGTTCTTTCCGCGAACACCGGGGAGCTGTTTTTT.